This is a list of T cell receptor beta chains from one sample in a study of shared clonotypes between healthy human individuals. Here immunoSEQ multiplex PCR was the method, and the copy in TCRdb shows in-frame clones only, minus some. Among about 2.1 million clones, 93% were seen once, and the ten largest hold about 1.7%. What was sequenced was naive CD8+ T cells from PBMCs. These receptor sequences come from a man younger than 35 in good health. Some clones in this sample may be carry-over from other donors' samples. Both conserved end residues are part of each CDR3. A D gene is named only where the DNA matches it firmly. Clone size is stated in some rows and not others, as once, few, many or a class when expanded.

D gene: -
J gene: TRBJ1-2
clone size: -
V gene: TRBV7-9
CDR3 DNA: TGTGCCAGCAGCTTAGTCCCCATCTATGGCTACACCTTC
CDR3 protein: CASSLVPIYGYTF

D gene: -
J gene: TRBJ2-1
clone size: -
V gene: TRBV4-1
CDR3 DNA: TGCGCCAGCAGCCTCCCGACAGGTCAACCCTACAATGAGCAGTTCTTC
CDR3 protein: CASSLPTGQPYNEQFF

D gene: -
J gene: TRBJ2-7
clone size: -
V gene: TRBV7-8
CDR3 DNA: TGTGCCAGCAGCTCCTCAGCCGGGCCCCTCGCCGGAGAGCAGTACTTC
CDR3 protein: CASSSSAGPLAGEQYF

D gene: -
J gene: TRBJ2-1
clone size: -
V gene: TRBV4-2
CDR3 DNA: TGTGCCAGCAGCCAAGCAGGACTAGAGCAGTTCTTC
CDR3 protein: CASSQAGLEQFF

D gene: -
J gene: TRBJ1-1
clone size: -
V gene: TRBV29-1
CDR3 DNA: TGCAGCGTTGTCCCTGAAGCTTTCTTT
CDR3 protein: CSVVPEAFF

D gene: -
J gene: TRBJ2-7
clone size: -
V gene: TRBV7-2
CDR3 DNA: TGTGCCAGCAGCTTAGGGGTGGTTACCTCCTACGAGCAGTACTTC
CDR3 protein: CASSLGVVTSYEQYF

D gene: TRBD2
J gene: TRBJ2-1
clone size: -
V gene: TRBV5-6
CDR3 DNA: TGTGCCAGCAGCTGGGGGACTAGCGGGAGGATCGATGAGCAGTTCTTC
CDR3 protein: CASSWGTSGRIDEQFF

D gene: -
J gene: TRBJ1-1
clone size: -
V gene: TRBV19
CDR3 DNA: TGTGCCAGTAGTACAGGATTGAACACTGAAGCTTTCTTT
CDR3 protein: CASSTGLNTEAFF

D gene: TRBD1
J gene: TRBJ1-4
clone size: -
V gene: TRBV15
CDR3 DNA: TGTGCCACCAGGCAGGGGGTTGGGTATGAAAAACTGTTTTTT
CDR3 protein: CATRQGVGYEKLFF

D gene: -
J gene: TRBJ2-2
clone size: -
V gene: TRBV5-1
CDR3 DNA: TGCGCCAGCAGCCCTTGGGTGTCTGGCGGGGAGCTGTTTTTT
CDR3 protein: CASSPWVSGGELFF

D gene: TRBD2
J gene: TRBJ2-1
clone size: -
V gene: TRBV5-5
CDR3 DNA: TGTGCCAGCAGCTTGGCCGGTTTCCTAGCGGGGCCGACCAATGAGCAGTTCTTC
CDR3 protein: CASSLAGFLAGPTNEQFF

D gene: -
J gene: TRBJ2-1
clone size: -
V gene: TRBV6-1
CDR3 DNA: TGTGCCAGCAGTGATGTGGCGGAGTGGGATGAGCAGTTCTTC
CDR3 protein: CASSDVAEWDEQFF

D gene: -
J gene: TRBJ1-5
clone size: -
V gene: TRBV19
CDR3 DNA: TGTGCCAGTAGTCTTGAGCGGTGGACGGGGAGCAATCAGCCCCAGCATTTT
CDR3 protein: CASSLERWTGSNQPQHF

D gene: TRBD2
J gene: TRBJ2-1
clone size: -
V gene: TRBV27
CDR3 DNA: TGTGCCAGCAGCCAACGGACTAGAGACATCAATGAGCAGTTCTTC
CDR3 protein: CASSQRTRDINEQFF

D gene: TRBD1
J gene: TRBJ2-1
clone size: -
V gene: TRBV29-1
CDR3 DNA: TGCAGCGCCCGCCCGACAGGGAGCTCCTACAATGAGCAGTTCTTC
CDR3 protein: CSARPTGSSYNEQFF

D gene: -
J gene: TRBJ1-2
clone size: -
V gene: TRBV19
CDR3 DNA: TGTGCCAGTACCCCAGGCGTTTCCTTCTATGGCTACACCTTC
CDR3 protein: CASTPGVSFYGYTF

D gene: TRBD1
J gene: TRBJ2-3
clone size: -
V gene: TRBV28
CDR3 DNA: TGTGCCAGCACCACGGACAGGGGGCTGGCAGATACGCAGTATTTT
CDR3 protein: CASTTDRGLADTQYF

D gene: -
J gene: TRBJ1-2
clone size: -
V gene: TRBV11-2
CDR3 DNA: TGTGCCAGCAGCTTTTCGAGCGCGGGCTTAATCTTC
CDR3 protein: CASSFSSAGLIF

D gene: -
J gene: TRBJ2-2
clone size: -
V gene: TRBV28
CDR3 DNA: TGTGCCAGCCGATACGGGACCGGGGAGCTGTTTTTT
CDR3 protein: CASRYGTGELFF

D gene: TRBD1
J gene: TRBJ2-1
clone size: once
V gene: TRBV6-1
CDR3 DNA: TGTGCCAGCACCGTCGACAGGGCCTCCTACAATGAGCAGTTCTTC
CDR3 protein: CASTVDRASYNEQFF

D gene: -
J gene: TRBJ2-7
clone size: -
V gene: TRBV29-1
CDR3 DNA: TGCAGCGTGGAAGGGTCGATTGTCCCCTACGAGCAGTACTTC
CDR3 protein: CSVEGSIVPYEQYF

D gene: TRBD2
J gene: TRBJ2-1
clone size: -
V gene: TRBV7-6
CDR3 DNA: TGTGCCAGCAGCCCGAGGACTAGCCAATCCTACAATGAGCAGTTCTTC
CDR3 protein: CASSPRTSQSYNEQFF

D gene: -
J gene: TRBJ1-5
clone size: -
V gene: TRBV19
CDR3 DNA: TGTGCCAGTAGTATCGGAGGGAAACAGCCCCAGCATTTT
CDR3 protein: CASSIGGKQPQHF

D gene: TRBD2
J gene: TRBJ2-2
clone size: -
V gene: TRBV7-9
CDR3 DNA: TGTGCCAGCGCCATACTAGCGGGAGAGAAGGTCGGGGAGCTGTTTTTT
CDR3 protein: CASAILAGEKVGELFF

D gene: TRBD2
J gene: TRBJ2-2
clone size: -
V gene: TRBV9
CDR3 DNA: TGTGCCAGCAGTCCTCTAGCGGGAGGAACCGGGGAGCTGTTTTTT
CDR3 protein: CASSPLAGGTGELFF

D gene: -
J gene: TRBJ2-7
clone size: once
V gene: TRBV10-3
CDR3 DNA: TGTGCCATCAGGAGTAGGAGGGACGAGCAGTACTTC
CDR3 protein: CAIRSRRDEQYF

D gene: TRBD2
J gene: TRBJ2-1
clone size: -
V gene: TRBV27
CDR3 DNA: TGTGCCAGCAGGGCCGGGACTAGCTCTTACAATGAGCAGTTCTTC
CDR3 protein: CASRAGTSSYNEQFF

D gene: -
J gene: TRBJ2-7
clone size: -
V gene: TRBV28
CDR3 DNA: TGTGCCAGCAGTTTAGTGGCTGGGGGGAGCTCCTACGAGCAGTACTTC
CDR3 protein: CASSLVAGGSSYEQYF

D gene: -
J gene: TRBJ2-7
clone size: -
V gene: TRBV7-9
CDR3 DNA: TGTGCCAGCAGCCCCCCTCGAGACAGCTCCGACTACGAGCAGTACTTC
CDR3 protein: CASSPPRDSSDYEQYF

D gene: -
J gene: TRBJ1-2
clone size: -
V gene: TRBV29-1
CDR3 DNA: TGCAGCGCCCGGGGGAGTAACTATGGCTACACCTTC
CDR3 protein: CSARGSNYGYTF

D gene: -
J gene: TRBJ1-5
clone size: -
V gene: TRBV5-6
CDR3 DNA: TGTGCCAGCAGCTTGGCTGGTTTTGGACGGCAGGATCAGCCCCAGCATTTT
CDR3 protein: CASSLAGFGRQDQPQHF

D gene: TRBD2
J gene: TRBJ2-7
clone size: -
V gene: TRBV30
CDR3 DNA: TGTGCCTGGTCTATTAGCGGGGGAACCTACGAGCAGTACTTC
CDR3 protein: CAWSISGGTYEQYF

D gene: -
J gene: TRBJ1-5
clone size: -
V gene: TRBV2
CDR3 DNA: TGTGCCAGCAGTGATGGAAGGCCCCAGCATTTT
CDR3 protein: CASSDGRPQHF

D gene: -
J gene: TRBJ2-7
clone size: -
V gene: TRBV16
CDR3 DNA: TGTGCCAGCACACTCCAAGGACCCTACGAGCAGTACTTC
CDR3 protein: CASTLQGPYEQYF

D gene: -
J gene: TRBJ2-2
clone size: -
V gene: TRBV11-2
CDR3 DNA: TGTGCCAGCAGCTTAAGAAAAGGGCCACTCGAAGTCCGGGAGCTGTTTTTT
CDR3 protein: CASSLRKGPLEVRELFF

D gene: -
J gene: TRBJ2-7
clone size: -
V gene: TRBV7-9
CDR3 DNA: TGTGCCAGCAGCGTGGGACCGGGGTCCTACGAGCAGTACTTC
CDR3 protein: CASSVGPGSYEQYF

D gene: -
J gene: TRBJ1-4
clone size: -
V gene: TRBV9
CDR3 DNA: TGTGCCAGCAGCGCGGAGGATGCAACTAATGAAAAACTGTTTTTT
CDR3 protein: CASSAEDATNEKLFF

D gene: TRBD2
J gene: TRBJ2-1
clone size: -
V gene: TRBV7-6
CDR3 DNA: TGTGCCAGCAGCTTAGGTACTAGCGCGGGTGAGCAGTTCTTC
CDR3 protein: CASSLGTSAGEQFF

D gene: -
J gene: TRBJ2-7
clone size: -
V gene: TRBV18
CDR3 DNA: TGTGCCAGCTCACCGCGCCGGGACCCCTACGAGCAGTACTTC
CDR3 protein: CASSPRRDPYEQYF

D gene: -
J gene: TRBJ2-1
clone size: -
V gene: TRBV21-1
CDR3 DNA: TGTGCCAGCAGCCCGGGACAGGGCTGTGAGCAGTTCTTC
CDR3 protein: CASSPGQGCEQFF

D gene: TRBD1
J gene: TRBJ1-4
clone size: -
V gene: TRBV9
CDR3 DNA: TGTGCCAGCAGCGCCCTACAGGGGGCGACAACTAATGAAAAACTGTTTTTT
CDR3 protein: CASSALQGATTNEKLFF

D gene: -
J gene: TRBJ2-7
clone size: -
V gene: TRBV10-3
CDR3 DNA: TGTGCCATCAGACACACCGGGACCACGACACCCGAGCAGTACTTC
CDR3 protein: CAIRHTGTTTPEQYF

D gene: TRBD2
J gene: TRBJ2-2
clone size: -
V gene: TRBV27
CDR3 DNA: TGTGCCAGCAGTGGGGGACTAGCGGGAGCCCCTCAGGCCGGGGAGCTGTTTTTT
CDR3 protein: CASSGGLAGAPQAGELFF

D gene: -
J gene: TRBJ2-1
clone size: -
V gene: TRBV29-1
CDR3 DNA: TGCAGCGTTGAGGTCAGATACAATGAGCAGTTCTTC
CDR3 protein: CSVEVRYNEQFF

D gene: -
J gene: TRBJ2-1
clone size: -
V gene: TRBV18
CDR3 DNA: TGTGCCAGCTCACCACCCACCCTCCTGTCCCTCTCCTACAATGAGCAGTTCTTC
CDR3 protein: CASSPPTLLSLSYNEQFF

D gene: -
J gene: TRBJ2-3
clone size: -
V gene: TRBV27
CDR3 DNA: TGTGCCAGCAGTTTTAAGCGCACAGATACGCAGTATTTT
CDR3 protein: CASSFKRTDTQYF

D gene: TRBD2
J gene: TRBJ2-7
clone size: -
V gene: TRBV4-3
CDR3 DNA: TGCGCCAGCAGCCAAGATGCCTCCCGTGGCGGGAGGTTGTCTCCCTACGAGCAGTACTTC
CDR3 protein: CASSQDASRGGRLSPYEQYF

D gene: -
J gene: TRBJ1-2
clone size: -
V gene: TRBV7-9
CDR3 DNA: TGTGCCAGCAGCTTTCCGGGACGGGATGGCTACACCTTC
CDR3 protein: CASSFPGRDGYTF

D gene: TRBD1
J gene: TRBJ2-6
clone size: -
V gene: TRBV28
CDR3 DNA: TGTGCCAGCAGACCTAGGACAGGGGTCCACGTCCTGACTTTC
CDR3 protein: CASRPRTGVHVLTF

D gene: TRBD1
J gene: TRBJ2-7
clone size: -
V gene: TRBV5-4
CDR3 DNA: TGTGCCAGCAGCTTGGGCCCCGGGACAGGGACCTACGAGCAGTACTTC
CDR3 protein: CASSLGPGTGTYEQYF

D gene: -
J gene: TRBJ2-1
clone size: -
V gene: TRBV11-3
CDR3 DNA: TGTGCCAGCAGCTTAGGCCCTCTGGATGAGCAGTTCTTC
CDR3 protein: CASSLGPLDEQFF

D gene: TRBD1
J gene: TRBJ2-3
clone size: -
V gene: TRBV9
CDR3 DNA: TGTGCCAGCAGCGCCCGGGACAGATCAGGGGCAGATACGCAGTATTTT
CDR3 protein: CASSARDRSGADTQYF